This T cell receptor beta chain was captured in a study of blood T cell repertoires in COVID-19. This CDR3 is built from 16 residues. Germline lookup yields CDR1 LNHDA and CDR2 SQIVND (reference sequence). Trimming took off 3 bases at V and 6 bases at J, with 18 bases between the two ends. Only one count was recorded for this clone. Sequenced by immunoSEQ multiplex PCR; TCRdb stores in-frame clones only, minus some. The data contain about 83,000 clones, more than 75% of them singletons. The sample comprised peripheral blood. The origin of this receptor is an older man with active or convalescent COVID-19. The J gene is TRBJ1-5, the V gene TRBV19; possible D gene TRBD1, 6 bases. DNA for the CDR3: TGTGCCAGTAGTATGGCAAGGTGGCAGGGGAGTCAGCCCCAGCATTTT. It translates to CASSMARWQGSQPQHF.